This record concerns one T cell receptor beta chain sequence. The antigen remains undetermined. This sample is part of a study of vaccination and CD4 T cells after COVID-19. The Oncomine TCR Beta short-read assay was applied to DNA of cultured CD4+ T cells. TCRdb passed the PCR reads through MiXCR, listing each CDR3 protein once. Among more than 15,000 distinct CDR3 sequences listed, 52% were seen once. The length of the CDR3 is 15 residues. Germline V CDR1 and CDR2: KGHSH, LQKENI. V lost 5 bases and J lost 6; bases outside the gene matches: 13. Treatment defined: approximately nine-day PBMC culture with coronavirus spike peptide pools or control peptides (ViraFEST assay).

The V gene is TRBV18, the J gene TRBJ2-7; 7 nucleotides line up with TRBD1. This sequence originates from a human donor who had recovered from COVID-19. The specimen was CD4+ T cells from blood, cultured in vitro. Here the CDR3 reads CASSNTGTVKGEQYF. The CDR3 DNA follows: TGTGCCAGCTCAAACACCGGGACAGTGAAGGGCGAGCAGTACTTC.